The text below deals with one T cell receptor beta chain. TCRdb ran MiXCR on the RACE reads and lists one entry per CDR3 protein. The profile covers tens of thousands of distinct CDR3 sequences, with approximately 11% appearing a single time and 2.2% taken by the ten largest. The sample originates from a study of human T cells and chemical hapten exposure. The CDR3 length is 14 residues. Germline assignment: CDR1 SQVTM and CDR2 ANQGSEA. The trim removed 4 bases at V and 4 bases at J, leaving 4 bases unmatched. Time point here: patch test 2, 6 weeks after DPC sensitization. The treatment: therapeutic diphenylcyclopropenone sensitization with weekly scalp DPC.

This sequence joins TRBV29-1 and TRBJ2-3; 11 bases fit TRBD2. Source: whole blood, taken in connection with sensitization to the hapten diphenylcyclopropenone (DPC). The source of this sequence is a man aged 35 to 55 with alopecia areata. Some clones in this sample may be carry-over from other donors' samples. In nucleotides, the CDR3 is TGCAGCGTTGGATGGGGACTAGCGGCAGATACGCAGTATTTT. This codes for CSVGWGLAADTQYF.